This TCR beta chain was found in a study of blood T cells in healthy people across ages. Study findings and constraints: Per-million-T-cell TCR beta diversity fell roughly linearly with age.

The second PCR ran about 6 to 12 cycles with a sample-barcoded 5' primer and J-beta primers. A template-switch adaptor containing 12 random nucleotides labeled each cDNA molecule. TCRdb reprocessed the 5' RACE reads with MiXCR, giving one entry per CDR3 protein. In the table there are just under 550,000 distinct CDR3 sequences, around 24% of which are singletons. About this clonotype: Its antigen is as yet unknown.

The study isolated at least 6.5 million PBMCs from each sample. Germline V CDR1 and CDR2: ENHRY, SYGVKD. This CDR3 spans 13 amino acids. These data also formed part of another study, on T cells of mothers and their children.

Material: blood. The rearrangement joins TRBV10-3 to TRBJ2-1; 9 bases match TRBD2. TRBJ2-7 explains the end of the DNA better; the J call may be wrong. The sequence was collected from a boy between 10 and 17 years old in good health. CDR3 in DNA: TGTGCCACCTGGGTAGCGGGAGTTAACGAGCAGTACTTC. Its protein product is CATWVAGVNEQYF.